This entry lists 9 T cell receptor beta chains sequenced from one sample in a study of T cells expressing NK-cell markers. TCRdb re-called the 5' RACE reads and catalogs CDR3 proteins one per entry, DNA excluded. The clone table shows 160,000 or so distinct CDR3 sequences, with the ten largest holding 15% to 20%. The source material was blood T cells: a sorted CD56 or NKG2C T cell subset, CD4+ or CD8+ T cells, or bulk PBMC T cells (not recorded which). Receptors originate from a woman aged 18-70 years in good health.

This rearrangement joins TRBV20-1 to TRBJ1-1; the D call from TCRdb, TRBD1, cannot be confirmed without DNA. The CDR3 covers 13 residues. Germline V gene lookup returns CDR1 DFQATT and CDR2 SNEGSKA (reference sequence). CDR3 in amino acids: CSARARGGGEAFF.

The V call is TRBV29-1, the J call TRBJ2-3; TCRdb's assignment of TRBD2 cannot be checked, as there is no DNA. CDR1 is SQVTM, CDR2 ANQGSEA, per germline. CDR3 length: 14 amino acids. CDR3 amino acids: CSVVAGGSTDTQYF.

The CDR3: CSARDRGAAQETQYF. The chain is built from TRBV20-1 and TRBJ2-5; TCRdb designates TRBD1, a call that cannot be tested without DNA. Looked up from germline, CDR1 is DFQATT and CDR2 is SNEGSKA (reference sequence). This CDR3 is built from 15 residues.

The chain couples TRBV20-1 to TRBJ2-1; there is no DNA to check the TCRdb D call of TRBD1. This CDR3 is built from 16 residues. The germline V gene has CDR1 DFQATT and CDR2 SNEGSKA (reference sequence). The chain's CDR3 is CSARWTGRSSYNEQFF.

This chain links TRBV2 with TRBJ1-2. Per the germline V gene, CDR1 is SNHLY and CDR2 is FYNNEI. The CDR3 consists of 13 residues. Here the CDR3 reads CASSRGTNYGYTF.

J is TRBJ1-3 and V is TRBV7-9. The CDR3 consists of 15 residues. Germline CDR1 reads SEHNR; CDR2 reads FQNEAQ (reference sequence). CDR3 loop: CASSLGEVSGNTIYF.

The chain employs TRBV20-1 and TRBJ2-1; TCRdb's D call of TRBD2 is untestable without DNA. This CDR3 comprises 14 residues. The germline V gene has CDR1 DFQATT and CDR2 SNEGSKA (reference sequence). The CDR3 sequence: CSALTSGRENEQFF.

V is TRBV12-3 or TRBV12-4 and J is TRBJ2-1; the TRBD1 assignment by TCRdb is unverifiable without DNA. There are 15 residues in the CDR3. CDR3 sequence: CASRTGTGGGNEQFF.

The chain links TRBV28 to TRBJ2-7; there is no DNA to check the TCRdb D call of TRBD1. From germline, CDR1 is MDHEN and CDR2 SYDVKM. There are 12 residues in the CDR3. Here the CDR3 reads CASSSPIYEQYF.